Included here is one TCR beta chain sequence, with context. The antigen is undetermined. The data are from a study of post-analysis software for immune sequencing data. Study results and limitations: Higher frequency in patients than in controls was seen for five TRBV segments, with TRBV5-6, TRBV5-1 and TRBV20-1 among them.

TCR beta cDNA libraries included unique molecular identifiers. MiXCR was run by TCRdb on the PCR reads, yielding one entry per CDR3 protein. This sample carries about 540,000 distinct CDR3 sequences, 30% to 40% of them seen once, and the ten largest clones take around 6%. V lost 1 base, J lost 5 bases, and 5 bases lay in between. CDR1 and CDR2 from the germline V gene are SGHVS and FQNEAQ. CDR3 size: 13 residues. The V gene is TRBV7-8, the J gene TRBJ2-2; D is uncertain. The specimen sequenced was blood. This clonotype was obtained from a girl aged 2-17 years with multiple sclerosis. The CDR3 DNA is TGTGCCAGCAGCTTAGAGACAACCGGGGAGCTGTTTTTT. Its translation: CASSLETTGELFF.